This TCR beta chain stems from a study of cytomegalovirus exposure and HLA in healthy donors. Primers: 60 Vbeta forward and 13 Jbeta reverse. Some clones are missing from TCRdb's copy, which holds only in-frame ones; the method was immunoSEQ multiplex PCR. The sample contains around 190,000 clones, around 83% of which appear only once. Study-wide results and limits: An ancestry cluster, one associated with Asian ancestry, reportedly showed fewer N-insertions than the 666-donor mean in a later analysis.

Comment on this clone: Its antigen is unknown.

V shed 4 bases, J shed 4 bases, and the junction held 8 bases outside the gene matches. Per the germline V gene, CDR1 is SGHNT and CDR2 is YENEEA. The CDR3 length is 15 residues. This chain joins TRBV11-3 and TRBJ1-2; 8 bases line up with TRBD1. The sequence was collected from a woman aged 40 to 50 in good health and CMV-seronegative. Sequencing used PBMCs. The CDR3 region has the DNA TGTGCCAGCAGCTCCACCGGGACAGGACGCTATGGCTACACCTTC. Translation gives CASSSTGTGRYGYTF.